The 19 T cell receptor beta chains listed next were all sequenced from one sample in a study of regulatory T cells in long-lasting Graves disease. HTBI primers from iRepertoire and Arm-PCR of CDR3 regions yielded the TCR beta libraries. TCRdb re-derived calls from the multiplex PCR reads in MiXCR, one entry per CDR3 protein. The top ten clones hold around 12% of a sample with 530,000 or so distinct CDR3 sequences, around 15% of them seen once. Time point here: newly diagnosed GD, antithyroid drugs for less than 3 months. With RNA extracted from PBMCs as input, the TCR library was made. These same records also appear under a second study, on T cells in Graves' hyperthyroidism and ophthalmopathy.

This specimen was peripheral blood mononuclear cells (PBMCs), taken at new diagnosis, from a patient treated with antithyroid drugs. All receptors come from a man between 18 and 35 years old with Graves disease.

This sequence joins TRBV6-1 and TRBJ2-3; 10 bases map to TRBD2. With V trimmed by 4 bases and J by 2 bases, 12 bases remained unmatched. The CDR3 length is 18 residues. CDR1 MNHNS and CDR2 SASEGT come from the germline V gene. CDR3: CASSAGRSSGRATDTQYF. The CDR3 DNA is TGTGCCAGCAGTGCCGGGCGTTCCAGCGGGAGGGCCACAGATACGCAGTATTTT.

This clonotype was observed at least ten times. V gene TRBV2 combines with J gene TRBJ1-2; D is ambiguous. The CDR3 length is 12 residues. From germline, CDR1 is SNHLY and CDR2 FYNNEI. V was trimmed by 2 bases and J by 13 bases, leaving 14 bases between them. CDR3 coding DNA: TGTGCCAGCAGTGAACGCGGGATGGCGCCCACCTTC. Its protein product is CASSERGMAPTF.

This clonotype has only a few counts. V and J are TRBV4-1 and TRBJ2-2; weak D call: TRBD1 (6 bases). CDR1 and CDR2 (germline): MGHRA, YSYEKL. CDR3 size: 16 residues. V was clipped by 2 bases and J by 0 bases, with 10 bases between them. The CDR3 loop is CASSQRGQPNTGELFF. CDR3 sequence (DNA): TGCGCCAGCAGCCAAAGAGGACAGCCGAACACCGGGGAGCTGTTTTTT.

This clonotype was observed a few times. The rearrangement joins TRBV10-3 to TRBJ1-2; the match to TRBD1 covers 8 bases. The germline V gene encodes CDR1 ENHRY and CDR2 SYGVKD. The CDR3 contains 14 residues. The trim removed 0 bases at V and 4 bases at J, leaving 1 base unmatched. The CDR3 coding sequence is TGTGCCATCAGTGAGTCGGGACAGGTCTATGGCTACACCTTC. It translates to CAISESGQVYGYTF.

This clonotype was seen at least ten times. The CDR3 coding sequence is TGTGCCAGCAGTTTATTCCCGGAGCGGGCCCGCACAGATACGCAGTATTTT. Translated, it gives CASSLFPERARTDTQYF. This rearrangement joins TRBV27 to TRBJ2-3; tentative D call: TRBD2 (6 bases). V was pared by 1 base and J by 1 base, with 15 bases between. The CDR3 covers 17 residues. In germline, CDR1 is MNHEY, CDR2 SMNVEV (reference sequence).

The chain recombines TRBV27 with TRBJ2-1; 10 bases line up with TRBD2. J gave up 4 bases and V 7 bases, and 7 bases lay outside the gene matches. Germline V CDR1 and CDR2: MNHEY, SMNVEV (reference sequence). The CDR3 runs 15 residues. The CDR3 protein is CASTEGGLAYNEQFF. In nucleotides, the CDR3 is TGTGCCAGCACCGAGGGGGGACTAGCGTACAATGAGCAGTTCTTC.

The chain couples TRBV20-1 to TRBJ2-1, with D possibly called TRBD1 or TRBD2 (5 bases each). V was clipped by 6 bases and J by 6 bases, with 18 bases between them. The CDR3 has 14 residues. Germline assignment: CDR1 DFQATT and CDR2 SNEGSKA (reference sequence). The CDR3 loop is CSAPRPGAGNEQFF. CDR3 in DNA: TGCAGTGCCCCACGGCCCGGGGCGGGCAATGAGCAGTTCTTC.

J is TRBJ2-5 and V is TRBV6-1, with 10 bases aligning to TRBD1. The CDR3 runs 15 residues. In germline, CDR1 is MNHNS, CDR2 SASEGT. Germline trimming cut 3 bases from V and 2 bases from J; bases unmatched to any gene: 3. CDR3 in DNA: TGTGCCAGCAGTGAGGGACAGGGGAATCAAGAGACCCAGTACTTC. It yields the protein CASSEGQGNQETQYF.

This clonotype was counted ten times or more. For the CDR3, the DNA is TGCAGTGCTAGGGACAGTAGCAATCAGCCCCAGCATTTT. Protein sequence: CSARDSSNQPQHF. This chain links TRBV20-1 with TRBJ1-5; D is perhaps TRBD1 (6 bases). The V and J ends lost 3 bases and 0 bases respectively, with 6 bases between them. Germline CDR1 reads DFQATT; CDR2 reads SNEGSKA (reference sequence). This CDR3 has 13 residues.

This clonotype was recorded a few times. The rearrangement links TRBV5-1 to TRBJ1-6; 7 bases are shared with TRBD1. The CDR3 contains 14 residues. CDR1 and CDR2 from the germline V gene are SGHRS and YFSETQ. V shed 4 bases and J 7 bases; nucleotides not matched to a gene: 5. DNA for the CDR3: TGCGCCAGCAGCCTGGGGACAGTGAATTCACCCCTCCACTTT. Translation: CASSLGTVNSPLHF.

V usage is TRBV20-1 and J usage is TRBJ2-3; 12 bases are a match to TRBD2. After removal of 0 bases from V and 4 bases from J, the junction contained 8 bases not matched to a gene. CDR1 is DFQATT and CDR2 is SNEGSKA in the germline V gene (reference sequence). This CDR3 has 17 amino acids. CDR3 protein: CSARDLLAGGPADTQYF. The CDR3 bases are TGCAGTGCTAGAGATCTGCTAGCGGGAGGGCCAGCAGATACGCAGTATTTT.

As concerns this clonotype: A read error may explain this, as a much larger clone is one base away. The V gene is TRBV2, the J gene TRBJ2-7; unclear D gene. The CDR3 is 11 residues long. The germline V gene has CDR1 SNHLY and CDR2 FYNNEI. The CDR3 DNA is TGTGCCAGCCGGCCCTACTACAAGCAGTACTTC. It yields the protein CASRPYYKQYF.

This clonotype was counted only a few times. The chain links TRBV20-1 to TRBJ1-3; D is unclear. CDR1 DFQATT and CDR2 SNEGSKA come from the germline V gene (reference sequence). This CDR3 has 13 amino acids. The CDR3 reads CSSRPTSGNTIYF. DNA of the CDR3: TGCAGCTCCCGACCGACCTCTGGAAACACCATATATTTT.

This clonotype occurred many times. The V gene is TRBV7-9, the J gene TRBJ2-7, with 8 bases lining up with TRBD1. The CDR3 contains 14 residues. The trim removed 0 bases at V and 6 bases at J, leaving 4 bases unmatched. CDR1 and CDR2 from the germline V gene are SEHNR and FQNEAQ (reference sequence). The CDR3 sequence is CASSLAETGGEQYF. The CDR3 DNA follows: TGTGCCAGCAGCTTAGCCGAAACAGGGGGCGAGCAGTACTTC.

The rearrangement joins TRBV6-1 to TRBJ1-5, with D unresolved. Per germline, CDR1 MNHNS and CDR2 SASEGT. With 9 bases removed from V and 2 bases from J, the gap between germline ends came to 17 bases. This CDR3 region has 15 residues. The CDR3 DNA sequence: TGTGCCAGTGTCAGTGTGGTTCATGGCAATCAGCCCCAGCATTTT. Its translation is CASVSVVHGNQPQHF.

The genes are TRBV2 and TRBJ1-1; the D gene is possibly TRBD1 (5 bases). V was pared by 2 bases and J by 3 bases, with 7 bases between. CDR3 size: 13 residues. Germline values: CDR1 SNHLY, CDR2 FYNNEI. This CDR3 is CASSEQGDTEAFF. DNA for the CDR3: TGTGCCAGCAGTGAACAGGGTGACACTGAAGCTTTCTTT.

This clonotype was seen many times. This sequence joins TRBV28 and TRBJ2-3; D is unclear. There are 17 residues in the CDR3. V dropped 1 base and J dropped 2 bases, with 16 bases sitting between them. Germline assignment: CDR1 MDHEN and CDR2 SYDVKM. The DNA of the CDR3 is TGTGCCAGCAGTTTATTCCCTAGATCGGCCCTCACAGATACGCAGTATTTT. It yields the protein CASSLFPRSALTDTQYF.

This clonotype has more than one count but fewer than ten. This rearrangement joins TRBV29-1 to TRBJ1-5; D gene uncertain. Germline CDR1 SQVTM, CDR2 ANQGSEA. This CDR3 is built from 13 residues. V was trimmed by 5 bases and J by 4 bases, leaving 12 bases between them. As DNA, the CDR3 is TGCAGCGTTATGATGGGCGAGAATCAGCCCCAGCATTTT. Its translation: CSVMMGENQPQHF.

This sequence joins TRBV12-3 or TRBV12-4 and TRBJ1-6; D remains ambiguous. Trimming pared 4 bases from V and 6 bases from J, leaving 13 bases between. This CDR3 region has 15 residues. The DNA for the CDR3 is TGTGCCAGCAGTTCGGTGGAAGTGGGTAATTCACCCCTCCACTTT. Translating gives CASSSVEVGNSPLHF.